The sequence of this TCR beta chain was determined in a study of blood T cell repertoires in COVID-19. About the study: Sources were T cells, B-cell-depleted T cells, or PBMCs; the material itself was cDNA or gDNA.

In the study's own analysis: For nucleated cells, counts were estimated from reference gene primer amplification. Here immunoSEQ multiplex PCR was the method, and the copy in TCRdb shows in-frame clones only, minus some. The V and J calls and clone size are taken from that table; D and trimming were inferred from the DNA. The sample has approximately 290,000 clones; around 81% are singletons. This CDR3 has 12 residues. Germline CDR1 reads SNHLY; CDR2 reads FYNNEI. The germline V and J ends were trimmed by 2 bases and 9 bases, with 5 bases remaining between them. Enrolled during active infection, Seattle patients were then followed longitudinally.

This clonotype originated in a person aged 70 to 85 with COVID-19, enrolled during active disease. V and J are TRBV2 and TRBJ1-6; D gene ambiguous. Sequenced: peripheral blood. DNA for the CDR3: TGTGCCAGCAGTGAACGGAGTTCACCCCTCCACTTT. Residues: CASSERSSPLHF.